The clone carrying this T cell receptor beta chain was counted a few times. The sample belongs to a study of cytotoxic CD8 clonotypes in ibrutinib-treated CLL. The method was immunoSEQ multiplex PCR; TCRdb's version includes in-frame clones alone and lacks a portion of them. The data show around 330,000 clones, roughly 71% seen once. Germline V gene sequence: CDR1 LGHNA, CDR2 YNFKEQ. The CDR3 contains 17 residues. V shed 0 bases and J shed 4 bases, with 17 bases lying between them. This sequence joins TRBV4-2 and TRBJ2-3; no definite D call. The sample here was PBMCs, taken after 36 months of ibrutinib treatment. The sequence came from a human donor with chronic lymphocytic leukemia. CDR3 nucleotides: TGTGCCAGCAGCCAAGATTTAGGTGCTAGGTCGGCAGATACGCAGTATTTT. This translates into CASSQDLGARSADTQYF.